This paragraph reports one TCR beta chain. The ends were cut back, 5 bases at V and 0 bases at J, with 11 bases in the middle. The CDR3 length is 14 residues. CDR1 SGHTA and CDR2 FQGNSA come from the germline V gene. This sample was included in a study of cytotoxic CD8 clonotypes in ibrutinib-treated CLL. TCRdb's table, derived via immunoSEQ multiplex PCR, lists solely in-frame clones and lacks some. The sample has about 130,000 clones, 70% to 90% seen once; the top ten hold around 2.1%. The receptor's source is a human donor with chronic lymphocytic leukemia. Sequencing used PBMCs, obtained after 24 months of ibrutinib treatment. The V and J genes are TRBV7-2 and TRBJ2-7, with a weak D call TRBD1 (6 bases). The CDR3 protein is CASSPWTASYEQYF. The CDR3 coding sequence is TGTGCCAGCAGCCCCTGGACAGCCTCCTACGAGCAGTACTTC.